The 26 T cell receptor beta chains below all came from one sample that was sequenced in a study of regulatory T cells in long-lasting Graves disease. Assembly of TCR beta libraries relied on iRepertoire HTBI primers together with Arm-PCR of CDR3 regions. One entry per CDR3 protein results from TCRdb running MiXCR on the multiplex PCR reads. The sample consists of approximately 690,000 distinct CDR3 sequences, about 32% of them appearing once. Time point indicated: persistent/refractory GD, antithyroid drugs over 5 years with positive TRAb. PBMCs provided the RNA from which the TCR library was made. Specimen: peripheral blood mononuclear cells (PBMCs), collected when the disease was refractory, from a patient treated with antithyroid drugs. The source is a female donor with Graves disease.

The chain couples TRBV29-1 to TRBJ2-7; no reliable D call. CDR3 size: 12 residues. Between the trimmed V and J ends, which lost 3 bases and 1 base, there was a span of 7 bases. Germline CDR1 SQVTM, CDR2 ANQGSEA. In DNA form, the CDR3 reads TGCAGCGTTGAGTCGCAGTCCTACGAGCAGTACTTC. Translation: CSVESQSYEQYF.

A remark on this clonotype: A read error may explain this, as a much larger clone is one base away. This sequence joins TRBV6-2 or TRBV6-3 and TRBJ2-7; 14 bases line up with TRBD2. The CDR3 length is 16 residues. CDR1 is MNHEY and CDR2 is SVGEGT in the germline V gene. The CDR3 here is CAGSMTSGRAVYEQYF. DNA for the CDR3: TGTGCCGGCAGTATGACTAGCGGGAGGGCCGTCTACGAGCAGTACTTC.

The chain uses TRBV7-9 and TRBJ2-5, with 9 bases identical to TRBD1. CDR3 length equals 15 residues. J was trimmed by 4 bases and V by 4 bases; bases with no gene match: 7. Germline loops: CDR1 SEHNR, CDR2 FQNEAQ (reference sequence). CDR3 in amino acids: CASSYPDRGIETQYF. CDR3 nucleotides: TGTGCCAGCAGCTACCCGGACAGGGGCATAGAGACCCAGTACTTC. Combining the CDR3 with reference TRBV7-9 and TRBJ2-5 gives the whole variable domain DTGVSQNPRHKITKRGQNVTFRCDPISEHNRLYWYRQTLGQGPEFLTYFQNEAQLEKSRLLSDRFSAERPKGSFSTLEIQRTEQGDSAMYLCASSYPDRGIETQYFGPGTRLLVL.

The chain has TRBV5-1 and TRBJ2-5; 7 nucleotides line up with TRBD2. The tail of the sequence fits TRBJ2-1 better, so the J call may be wrong. Looked up from germline, CDR1 is SGHRS and CDR2 is YFSETQ. The CDR3 is 15 amino acids. In DNA, the CDR3 is TGCGCCAGCAGCTTAGGTAACAGCGGGAACAATGAGCAGTTCTTC. Translating gives CASSLGNSGNNEQFF.

This chain connects TRBV12-5 to TRBJ2-7; the D gene could be TRBD1 or TRBD2 (5 bases each). Germline V gene lookup returns CDR1 LGHNT and CDR2 FRNRAP. V was cut by 5 bases and J by 2 bases, with 13 bases left in between. The CDR3 is 14 amino acids. The DNA of the CDR3 is TGTGCTAGTGGTGGGACGGAACTGGCCTACGAGCAGTACTTC. Protein sequence: CASGGTELAYEQYF.

This clonotype was seen more than once but under ten times. The V and J genes are TRBV10-3 and TRBJ1-2; D is perhaps TRBD1 (5 bases). The CDR3 is 13 amino acids. Germline CDR1 ENHRY, CDR2 SYGVKD. V lost 4 bases, J lost 4 bases, and 10 bases lay in between. The CDR3 sequence: CAISGTGRYGYTF. The CDR3 DNA sequence: TGTGCCATCAGTGGTACAGGCCGCTATGGCTACACCTTC.

The chain links TRBV7-2 to TRBJ2-7, with D possibly matching TRBD2 (5 bases). This CDR3 comprises 11 residues. CDR1 and CDR2 from the germline V gene are SGHTA and FQGNSA. Trimming pared 5 bases from V and 6 bases from J, leaving 8 bases between. CDR3 bases: TGTGCCAGCAGCCCCGCGGGCGAGCAGTACTTC. Translating it yields CASSPAGEQYF.

This clonotype was seen a handful of times. This chain links TRBV29-1 with TRBJ1-1, with D unresolved. In germline, CDR1 is SQVTM, CDR2 ANQGSEA. The CDR3 is made up of 12 amino acids. The V and J ends lost 7 bases and 3 bases respectively, with 12 bases between them. CDR3 region: CSDLDGDTEAFF. The CDR3 region has the DNA TGCAGCGACCTAGACGGGGACACTGAAGCTTTCTTT.

V and J are TRBV7-3 and TRBJ1-2; D remains unclear. CDR3 size: 16 residues. The V end lost 1 base, the J end lost 2 bases, and 14 bases lay between the germline ends. CDR1 and CDR2 (germline): SGHTA, FQGTGA. CDR3 amino acids: CASSLNPPGMNYGYTF. The CDR3 nucleotides read TGTGCCAGCAGCTTAAACCCCCCGGGGATGAACTATGGCTACACCTTC.

This clonotype was recorded many times. The V call is TRBV27, the J call TRBJ1-1; D is undetermined. V was cut by 6 bases and J by 3 bases, with 14 bases left in between. The CDR3 length is 14 residues. Germline lookup yields CDR1 MNHEY and CDR2 SMNVEV (reference sequence). CDR3 region: CASRPAGGDTEAFF. DNA of the CDR3: TGTGCCAGCAGGCCGGCTGGCGGGGACACTGAAGCTTTCTTT.

This clonotype turned up a few times. The CDR3 sequence: CASSPSHNTGELFF. CDR3 DNA sequence: TGTGCCAGCAGCCCCTCCCATAACACCGGGGAGCTGTTTTTT. This chain joins TRBV3-1 and TRBJ2-2, with D uncertain. Trimming removed 4 bases from V and 2 bases from J, with 8 bases in between. From germline, CDR1 is LGHDT and CDR2 YNNKEL (reference sequence). The CDR3 runs to 14 residues.

V is TRBV7-2 and J is TRBJ1-3, with D unresolved. CDR3 length: 15 amino acids. Germline V gives CDR1 SGHTA, CDR2 FQGNSA. The V end was cut by 5 bases, the J end by 0 bases, with 11 bases between. The CDR3 bases are TGTGCCAGCAGCAAGGACGGTAACTCTGGAAACACCATATATTTT. It yields the protein CASSKDGNSGNTIYF.

V and J are TRBV20-1 and TRBJ1-5, with D hard to call. Germline CDR1 DFQATT, CDR2 SNEGSKA (reference sequence). This CDR3 contains 14 residues. With 1 base removed from V and 3 bases from J, the gap between germline ends came to 10 bases. CDR3: CSARGSSVNQPQHF. CDR3 nucleotides: TGCAGTGCTAGAGGTTCTTCCGTCAATCAGCCCCAGCATTTT.

The table lists this clonotype with a few counts. The chain uses TRBV20-1 and TRBJ1-2, with D uncertain. CDR1 and CDR2 (germline): DFQATT, SNEGSKA (reference sequence). Trimming took off 6 bases at V and 0 bases at J, with 8 bases between the two ends. The CDR3 sequence is 12 residues long. The CDR3 region is CSATGANYGYTF. In DNA form, the CDR3 reads TGCAGTGCAACGGGAGCTAACTATGGCTACACCTTC.

This chain uses TRBV6-1 with TRBJ1-5; D unresolved. V lost 5 bases and J 7 bases, leaving 12 bases between the germline ends. The CDR3 extends over 13 amino acids. Germline assignment: CDR1 MNHNS and CDR2 SASEGT. This chain's CDR3 is CASSRSLGQPQHF. The CDR3 region has the DNA TGTGCCAGCAGTCGTTCGCTGGGGCAGCCCCAGCATTTT.

This clonotype came up a few times. V usage is TRBV6-1 and J usage is TRBJ1-2, with TRBD1 matching over 10 bases. CDR1 is MNHNS, CDR2 SASEGT, per germline. The CDR3 is made up of 16 amino acids. Trimming took 6 bases from V and 1 from J; bases not matched to a gene: 8. CDR3 in DNA: TGTGCCAGCAGAACGGGACAGGGGAAAGTTAACTATGGCTACACCTTC. Protein sequence: CASRTGQGKVNYGYTF.

As DNA, the CDR3 is TGTGCCAGCAGTTTTTCTATCTCTGGAAACACCATATATTTT. This codes for CASSFSISGNTIYF. V usage is TRBV28 and J usage is TRBJ1-3; no firm D call. V was trimmed by 3 bases and J by 0 bases, leaving 6 bases between them. The germline V gene encodes CDR1 MDHEN and CDR2 SYDVKM. The length of the CDR3 is 14 residues. Looking up the rest from reference TRBV28 and TRBJ1-3 gives the full variable domain: DVKVTQSSRYLVKRTGEKVFLECVQDMDHENMFWYRQDPGLGLRLIYFSYDVKMKEKGDIPEGYSVSREKKERFSLILESASTNQTSMYLCASSFSISGNTIYFGEGSWLTVV.

This clonotype was observed a few times. DNA for the CDR3: TGCAGCGTTAACAGGGCGAACACTGAAGCTTTCTTT. Amino acids: CSVNRANTEAFF. J is TRBJ1-1 and V is TRBV29-1, with D possibly matching TRBD1 (6 bases). The CDR3 has 12 residues. Germline V CDR1 and CDR2: SQVTM, ANQGSEA. Trimming removed 5 bases from V and 1 base from J, with 8 bases in between.

The chain couples TRBV10-3 to TRBJ2-5, with D perhaps given as TRBD1 or TRBD2 (5 bases each). Trimming shortened V by 5 bases and J by 5 bases, and 15 bases separated the two germline ends. The germline gives CDR1 ENHRY, CDR2 SYGVKD. The CDR3 covers 14 residues. CDR3 sequence: CAISTGRRGETQYF. In nucleotides, the CDR3 is TGTGCCATCAGTACGGGACGGCGAGGGGAGACCCAGTACTTC.

This clonotype was counted only a few times. The CDR3 sequence: CASSPEAVSPLHF. CDR3 nucleotide sequence: TGTGCCAGCAGCCCGGAGGCGGTCTCACCCCTCCACTTT. The chain carries TRBV7-3 and TRBJ1-6; D remains ambiguous. The V and J ends lost 5 bases and 10 bases respectively, with 12 bases between them. The CDR3 contains 13 residues. CDR1 and CDR2 from the germline V gene are SGHTA and FQGTGA.

The chain couples TRBV11-2 to TRBJ2-7; D is undetermined. Germline assignment: CDR1 SGHAT and CDR2 FQNNGV. The length of the CDR3 is 15 residues. V lost 0 bases and J 2 bases, leaving 11 bases between the germline ends. CDR3 in DNA: TGTGCCAGCAGCTTAGATAGGTTCCCCACCTACGAGCAGTACTTC. This codes for CASSLDRFPTYEQYF.

The chain links TRBV19 to TRBJ2-4, with D unresolved. The CDR3 totals 17 residues. V was clipped by 3 bases and J by 1 base, with 16 bases between them. The germline V gene has CDR1 LNHDA and CDR2 SQIVND (reference sequence). In nucleotides, the CDR3 is TGTGCCAGTAGTATTAGGTTGAGTATGGGGGCCAAAAACATTCAGTACTTC. This gives the protein CASSIRLSMGAKNIQYF.

This clonotype came up many times. The CDR3: CASSSLATGPRGETQYF. The CDR3 nucleotides are TGTGCCAGCAGTTCGCTAGCCACGGGCCCCCGGGGGGAGACCCAGTACTTC. V and J are TRBV6-5 and TRBJ2-5; tentatively, D is TRBD2 (6 bases). Germline V gene lookup returns CDR1 MNHEY and CDR2 SVGAGI. The CDR3 has 17 residues. The V and J ends lost 4 bases and 5 bases respectively, with 23 bases between them.

The chain combines TRBV20-1 with TRBJ1-5, with 7 nucleotides matching TRBD1. Germline lookup yields CDR1 DFQATT and CDR2 SNEGSKA (reference sequence). The CDR3 totals 16 residues. J lost 4 bases, V lost 0 bases, and 9 bases had no gene match. CDR3 residues: CSARDRNRGVNQPQHF. CDR3 nucleotide sequence: TGCAGTGCTAGAGATCGGAACAGGGGAGTTAATCAGCCCCAGCATTTT.

This chain connects TRBV6-5 to TRBJ1-1; D is uncertain. V lost 0 bases and J 6 bases, leaving 11 bases between the germline ends. CDR3 length: 14 amino acids. From germline, CDR1 is MNHEY and CDR2 SVGAGI. CDR3 amino acids: CASSYSNRPPEAFF. CDR3 bases: TGTGCCAGCAGTTACTCGAACAGACCTCCTGAAGCTTTCTTT.

The V gene is TRBV15, the J gene TRBJ2-7; TRBD1 or TRBD2 may be the D gene (5 bases each). CDR3 length: 14 residues. Trimming removed 7 bases from V and 3 bases from J, with 16 bases in between. Per the germline V gene, CDR1 is LNHNV and CDR2 is YYDKDF (reference sequence). In DNA, the CDR3 is TGTGCCACCAATGACCCGGGACGGGACTACGAGCAGTACTTC. It is translated as CATNDPGRDYEQYF. Supplemented by reference TRBV15 and TRBJ2-7, the full variable domain reads DAMVIQNPRYQVTQFGKPVTLSCSQTLNHNVMYWYQQKSSQAPKLLFHYYDKDFNNEADTPDNFQSRRPNTSFCFLDIRSPGLGDTAMYLCATNDPGRDYEQYFGPGTRLTVT.